This T cell receptor (beta chain) was profiled in a study of metastatic and nonmetastatic thyroid tumors. Looking at the study overall: Thyroid patients, malignant and benign, had repertoires compared across blood and tumor or nodule tissue. Study-level results: Patients with malignant thyroid tumors reportedly had significantly higher TCR beta diversity than those with benign nodules, in blood and tumor.

Turning to this clone: Its antigen is as yet unknown.

The germline V and J ends were trimmed by 5 bases and 3 bases, with 8 bases remaining between them. The germline CDR1 and CDR2 sequences are LNHNV and YYDKDF (reference sequence). The CDR3 covers 13 residues. MiXCR was used by TCRdb to re-call the PCR reads. The repertoire holds just under 45,000 clones, with 3% to 3.5% as singletons. Thyroid surgery had not been preceded by any treatment in any patient. V usage is TRBV15 and J usage is TRBJ1-5; no clear D gene. The sequence derives from a female donor with papillary thyroid cancer or a benign thyroid nodule (not recorded which). Some clones in this sample may be carry-over from other donors' samples. The specimen was blood. CDR3 amino acids: CATSSDPNQPQHF. CDR3 nucleotides: TGTGCCACCAGCTCGGACCCCAATCAGCCCCAGCATTTT.